This T cell receptor (beta chain) was sequenced in a study of cytomegalovirus exposure and HLA in healthy donors (dated by TCRdb to 2017 to 2019). Background for the entire study: In an earlier analysis of some 550 of the donors, under 300 Gb of sequence data and 120 million or so unique TCR beta sequences from about 190 million T cells were reported. The study combined high-throughput TCR immunosequencing, statistical association of individual TCRs with disease status, and machine learning to predict cytomegalovirus infection status. In addition to the first cohort of 666 subjects, a separate validation cohort of over 90 different subjects was used. A later analysis re-examined previously published TCR beta repertoires from 500 to 700 donors and added high-resolution HLA genotyping to investigate patterns of TCR occurrence. In an earlier analysis of several hundred of the donors, high-throughput TCR beta sequencing was used to judge whether each TCR beta V gene segment behaved as functional or pseudogenic. On average, over 200,000 unique TCR beta nucleotide sequences were sequenced per donor among roughly 430 genotyped donors of the cohort, with roughly 18% of those sequences being non-productive. HLA typing included class I and class II loci at four-digit resolution. The study was designed to test whether signatures of past pathogen exposure could be identified by cataloging public T cell receptors. The study used immunosequencing to profile the T cell repertoires of about 670 subjects and linked those repertoires to cytomegalovirus serostatus. The later analysis used no new phenotypic data to find candidate immune exposures, relying instead on TCR beta sequences and their occurrence across donors. A later genetic analysis used genome-wide SNP genotypes for about 55% of the 666 donors, treating that subset as a discovery cohort. Because of strong linkage in the cohort, roughly five DR-DQ haplotypes were treated as single units for association and clustering. About 300 gigabases of sequencing data and 70 million to 95 million unique TCR sequences made up an early release that covered 500 to 700 HLA-typed donors. The number of donors typed differed by locus, with roughly 620-630 for A, B, C, DRB1 and DQB1, more than 500 for DQA1, 600 to 610 for DPA1, and some 440 for DPB1. The genetic ancestry cluster associated with self-reported Caucasian donors included 81% of the 398 genotyped donors. Every repertoire in the discovery cohort had been generated on one and the same sequencing platform. Alongside the repertoire data, information on donor age, sex, ethnicity and CMV serostatus was compiled.

Library preparation used the immunoSEQ multiplex PCR assay. A mixture of 60 forward primers for TCR Vbeta segments and 13 reverse primers for TCR Jbeta segments was used in the multiplex PCR. Amplification of the CDR3 region of rearranged TCR beta genes was performed with a multiplex PCR assay on genomic DNA. Amplified TCR beta libraries were sequenced as 87-base-pair reads on the Illumina HiSeq System. In the paper's pipeline: In a later analysis, 80 million or so unique TCR beta chains were counted across the 650 to 750 repertoires, and roughly 11 million of these chains were shared by at least two donors. A nearest-neighbor algorithm error-corrected the raw reads and collapsed the reads into unique sequences, merging closely related sequences to remove PCR and sequencing errors. V, D and J gene segments were assigned by aligning CDR3 sequences to IMGT reference sequences. For a sequence to be retained, a match of at least six nucleotides was required to both a V gene segment and a J gene segment. Rearrangements were classified as productive when the CDR3 lacked stop codons and remained in frame with V and J, and all other rearrangements were classified as non-productive. CDR3 was defined according to IMGT convention as the region running from the second conserved V-encoded cysteine to the conserved J-encoded phenylalanine. The earlier analysis of a few hundred of the donors excluded any sequence lacking an unambiguous match to a single V gene segment. In an earlier analysis of around 600 of the donors, V segments were called functional above 56.7% productive rearrangements and were called segregating when the between-donor standard deviation exceeded 5%. To diagnose cytomegalovirus status from the catalog of TCR beta chain sequences, a statistical classification framework was built. In a later analysis, TCR nucleotide sequences were compared against IMGT/GENE-DB human TR gene sequences so that V and J genes could be assigned. In a later analysis, CDR3 sequences and most-parsimonious VDJ recombination scenarios were assigned using the TCRdist pipeline. In a later analysis, each TCR beta chain was defined by its CDR3 amino acid sequence together with its V-gene family, and reads without a unique V-gene family were excluded. In a later analysis, 500 to 700 highly shared, low-generation-probability nucleotide sequences were removed to address suspected cross-contamination and a sequencing artifact. In a later analysis, a clonal expansion index was calculated for each public chain from normalized within-repertoire ranks of inferred template counts. Generation probabilities in a later analysis came from a VDJ recombination model fitted to out-of-frame rearrangements, and those results were checked against IGoR. Hypergeometric tests were used in a later analysis to score TCR-TCR, TCR-HLA and TCR-CMV co-occurrence, with a repertoire-size bias correction applied to the TCR pairs. A later analysis estimated false discovery rates by permuting HLA or CMV assignments 20 times. In a later analysis, co-occurring TCRs were grouped using DBSCAN, and TCRdist sequence similarity was added for clustering within HLA-allele-positive subsets. Repertoires with fewer than 30,000 or more than 120,000 public chains, plus five repertoires with anomalous nucleotide sharing, were excluded from co-occurrence clustering. TCRdb holds this immuneACCESS table with in-frame rearrangements only. Some clones are missing; in checked studies, unresolved V genes explain under half, and the rest has no known cause. That table supplies the V and J calls and clone size; D and trimming were determined from the DNA. In this sample the table shows about 140,000 clones, 70% to 90% of which occur a single time. 2% to 3% of the sample is taken by the ten largest.

Comment on this clone: Its specific antigen is unknown. Base qualities are not recorded, but no much larger clone differs from it by a single base.

The germline V gene yields SGDLS for CDR1 and YYNGEE for CDR2. Trimming costs V 4 bases and J 4 bases, and their ends lie 18 bases apart. From the cysteine up to the phenylalanine, the CDR3 has a length of 15 residues. Only CDR3 DNA is held: 45 bases, read in frame from base 1. Beyond this particular receptor, the publication reports: CMV serostatus was the only immune exposure information available for the cohort. Across donors, most TCR sequences were observed very rarely, whereas some public TCRs were present in many individuals. Around 16 rarely observed V segments, including chromosome 9 orphons, were excluded from the earlier analysis of several hundred of the donors because counts were too low. In an earlier analysis of under 600 of the donors, most TCR beta V segments were observed in productive rearrangements about 90% or about 30% of the time, broadly matching IMGT annotations. In a later genetic analysis, a missense DCLRE1C variant was associated with V-gene and J-gene trimming of TCR beta chains, and the association was replicated in an independent cohort. A further reported finding was that TCR beta sequences accurately predicted the HLA-A and HLA-B alleles for most subjects in the first cohort. A later analysis found that most CMV-associated TCR beta chains appeared HLA-restricted, with HLA associations seemingly driven largely by CMV exposure. The classifier was reported to diagnose cytomegalovirus status with high specificity and sensitivity in both the original cohort and the validation cohort. The sequencing pipeline was judged likely to have produced a cluster of highly shared sequence variants as a technical artifact. Sequencing depth was assumed to be roughly uniform across donors in the presence/absence analyses, though that assumption may not hold. According to a later analysis, parvovirus B19, influenza, CMV and Epstein-Barr virus appeared linked to several top co-occurrence clusters. In a later analysis, HLA-associated TCR beta chains showed more clonal expansion and lower generation probabilities than non-associated chains that were equally common. A later analysis associated 17,000 or so TCR beta sequences with specific HLA alleles at a false discovery rate of 0.05. Some IMGT-functional V segments, including TRBV6-2 and TRBV6-3, could not be told apart with the 87-base-pair reads, so those segments were excluded. In vitro tests confirmed that three of the cytomegalovirus-associated TCR beta chains recognize cytomegalovirus antigens. When HLA alleles, especially DR and DQ, strongly co-occurred, TCR associations were difficult to assign to individual alleles. The study gave a list of 150 to 200 TCR beta chains associated with cytomegalovirus. The authors suggested that the approach could potentially be extended to other disease states and immunological phenotypes. A later analysis found that TCR association rates varied across HLA loci, with DRB1 alleles showing the most associated TCRs and HLA-C alleles the fewest. This cohort had only TCR beta chains sequenced, and the lack of alpha or paired-chain data limited which features could be detected. Correlated functional status among segregating V segments might be attributable to linkage disequilibrium, but an unknown experimental factor could not be ruled out. A later genetic analysis reported fewer N-insertions in productive TCRs among donors in an Asian-associated ancestry cluster than the roughly 640-donor mean. Because HLA typing was missing for some donors at each locus, association tests included only the typed subset.

The cohort was made up of roughly 670 healthy bone marrow donors. Cohort members were all nominally healthy when sampled, although unrecorded immune exposures were likely present. The donor was CMV seronegative and was included in the group of several hundred seronegative cohort members. Every donor gave a peripheral blood sample, and the peripheral blood mononuclear cells from that sample were used for TCR beta sequencing. Genomic DNA was extracted from the blood cell samples with the Qiagen DNeasy Blood Extraction Kit. Sequenced sample: PBMCs. The chain links TRBV9 with TRBJ2-7; 5 matching bases give a weak D call of TRBD2. The sequence came from a man between 50 and 59 years old in good health and CMV-seronegative. The CDR3 has the sequence CASSPGKGPRYEQYF. The DNA sequence follows: TGTGCCAGCAGCCCCGGGAAGGGTCCTCGTTACGAGCAGTACTTC.